This T cell receptor (beta chain) derives from a study of cytomegalovirus exposure and HLA in healthy donors. Study observations and caveats: Most of the CMV-associated TCR beta chains (in a later analysis) appeared to be HLA-restricted. 87-base-pair reads could not separate some V segments, including TRBV6-2 and TRBV6-3. CMV antigen specificity of a few CMV-associated chains was confirmed in vitro. Clonal expansion, a later analysis showed, was greater in HLA-associated TCR beta chains than in equally common others.

Concerning this clone itself: The antigen remains unidentified.

Per germline, CDR1 SGHRS and CDR2 YFSETQ. CDR3 length: 16 amino acids. V lost 0 bases and J lost 0, with 7 bases in between. Researchers ran the PCR with 60 Vbeta and 13 Jbeta primers. Data came from immunoSEQ multiplex PCR; TCRdb stores just in-frame clones and leaves some out. The table shows about 200,000 clones, with approximately 78% occurring only once. Source material: PBMCs. This receptor was obtained from a woman under 30 in good health and CMV-seronegative. The chain carries TRBV5-1 and TRBJ2-6, with D maybe TRBD1 (6 bases). CDR3 DNA: TGCGCCAGCAGCTTGGGGACAGACTCTGGGGCCAACGTCCTGACTTTC. This translates into CASSLGTDSGANVLTF. The variable domain in full, completed from reference TRBV5-1 and TRBJ2-6, reads KAGVTQTPRYLIKTRGQQVTLSCSPISGHRSVSWYQQTPGQGLQFLFEYFSETQRNKGNFPGRFSGRQFSNSRSEMNVSTLELGDSALYLCASSLGTDSGANVLTFGAGSRLTVL.